One sample yielded the 26 T cell receptor beta chains listed below, sequenced in a study of shared clonotypes between healthy human individuals. Profiled with immunoSEQ multiplex PCR; TCRdb holds only in-frame clones, not every one. The sample lists nearly 1,000,000 clones; around three quarters were seen once. Sequenced: memory CD4+ T cells sorted from blood. The subset was: CD45RA-negative fraction. Source of these receptors: a young man in good health.

The rearrangement uses TRBV5-6 and TRBJ2-7; weak D call: TRBD2 (6 bases). The CDR3 loop spans 17 amino acids. The ends were cut back, 0 bases at V and 0 bases at J, with 16 bases in the middle. Germline V gene data show CDR1 as SGHDT and CDR2 as YYEEEE. As DNA, the CDR3 is TGTGCCAGCAGCTTGGGAATGGTACCGGGGGACTCCTACGAGCAGTACTTC. Translating gives CASSLGMVPGDSYEQYF. Combining the CDR3 with reference TRBV5-6 and TRBJ2-7 gives the whole variable domain DAGVTQSPTHLIKTRGQQVTLRCSPKSGHDTVSWYQQALGQGPQFIFQYYEEEERQRGNFPDRFSGHQFPNYSSELNVNALLLGDSALYLCASSLGMVPGDSYEQYFGPGTRLTVT.

The chain links TRBV5-4 to TRBJ2-1; TRBD1 might be the D (6 bases). Germline-derived CDR1 and CDR2 are SGHNT and YYREEE (reference sequence). V lost 0 bases and J 8 bases, leaving 12 bases between the germline ends. CDR3 length equals 14 residues. CDR3 nucleotide sequence: TGTGCCAGCAGCTTGGACCCAGGGGTGGATGAGCAGTTCTTC. Translation gives CASSLDPGVDEQFF.

This rearrangement joins TRBV29-1 to TRBJ1-4; a possible D gene is TRBD1 (5 bases). This CDR3 contains 13 residues. The germline V gene has CDR1 SQVTM and CDR2 ANQGSEA. Trimming removed 3 bases at V and 5 bases at J, with 10 bases between. CDR3 sequence: CSVEDQGNEKLFF. For the CDR3, the DNA is TGCAGCGTTGAGGACCAGGGAAATGAAAAACTGTTTTTT.

The chain links TRBV27 to TRBJ2-2; D unresolved. V lost 2 bases and J 2 bases, leaving 15 bases between the germline ends. CDR1 and CDR2 (germline): MNHEY, SMNVEV (reference sequence). The CDR3 has 17 amino acids. The chain's CDR3 is CASSLRLRQVNTGELFF. As DNA, the CDR3 is TGTGCCAGCAGTTTACGGCTCCGTCAGGTTAACACCGGGGAGCTGTTTTTT.

This clone was recorded a few times. The chain recombines TRBV30 with TRBJ1-2; a possible D gene is TRBD1 (5 bases). The V end lost 8 bases, the J end lost 3 bases, and 7 bases lay between the germline ends. The CDR3 consists of 10 residues. Germline CDR1 reads GTSNPN; CDR2 reads SVGIG (reference sequence). CDR3 residues: CAQGDYGYTF. The CDR3, as DNA: TGTGCCCAGGGAGACTATGGCTACACCTTC.

This clone was found a few times. This rearrangement joins TRBV4-3 to TRBJ2-5; D possibly corresponds to TRBD2 (6 bases). The CDR3 runs 14 residues. The germline gives CDR1 LGHNA, CDR2 YSLEER. Trimming stripped 4 bases from V and 4 bases from J, with 13 bases between. The CDR3 protein is CASSPGVGGETQYF. The CDR3 DNA reads TGCGCCAGCAGCCCAGGTGTGGGAGGAGAGACCCAGTACTTC.

This clone appeared once. The V gene is TRBV27, the J gene TRBJ2-3; D may be TRBD2 (6 bases). The CDR3 runs to 16 residues. The germline CDR1 and CDR2 sequences are MNHEY and SMNVEV (reference sequence). The V and J ends lost 3 bases and 1 base respectively, with 14 bases between them. CDR3 sequence: CASSFLPSARTDTQYF. The CDR3 nucleotides are TGTGCCAGCAGTTTCCTACCTAGCGCCCGCACAGATACGCAGTATTTT.

This clone has a handful of counts. The sample contains more than one DNA sequence encoding this CDR3. V usage is TRBV5-1 and J usage is TRBJ1-1; D is uncertain. The CDR3 totals 13 residues. Germline lookup yields CDR1 SGHRS and CDR2 YFSETQ. The V gene lost 1 base and the J gene lost 1 base, with 5 bases spanning the gap. CDR3 in amino acids: CASSLTGNTEAFF. The CDR3 coding sequence is TGCGCCAGCAGCTTGACGGGGAACACTGAAGCTTTCTTT.

V is TRBV5-5 and J is TRBJ1-2; TRBD1 might be the D (5 bases). The CDR3 length is 15 residues. V lost 4 bases and J lost 6, with 19 bases in between. The V gene's germline CDR1 is SGHKS and CDR2 YYEKEE (reference sequence). CDR3 nucleotide sequence: TGTGCCAGCAGCCACGAAACCCAGGGTATGGATGGCTACACCTTC. It encodes CASSHETQGMDGYTF.

The genes are TRBV5-8 and TRBJ1-1; TRBD1 matches 7 bases. The germline gives CDR1 SGHTS, CDR2 YDEGEE. V gave up 10 bases and J gave up 0 bases; unmatched junction bases: 9. The CDR3 length is 14 residues. CDR3 bases: TGTGCCTTCGCCCGGGACAGATTGAACACTGAAGCTTTCTTT. This codes for CAFARDRLNTEAFF. The full variable domain, with the rest looked up from reference TRBV5-8 and TRBJ1-1, is EAGVTQSPTHLIKTRGQQATLRCSPISGHTSVYWYQQALGLGLQFLLWYDEGEERNRGNFPPRFSGRQFPNYSSELNVNALELEDSALYLCAFARDRLNTEAFFGQGTRLTVV.

This CDR3 reads CASSWGDSEAFF. DNA for the CDR3: TGCGCCAGCAGCTGGGGTGATTCTGAAGCTTTCTTT. This chain links TRBV5-1 with TRBJ1-1; D uncertain. The CDR3 has 12 residues. Trimming stripped 3 bases from V and 6 bases from J, with 9 bases between. Per the germline V gene, CDR1 is SGHRS and CDR2 is YFSETQ.

V and J are TRBV29-1 and TRBJ1-2, with D unresolved. The CDR3 totals 13 residues. Trimming left V 1 base short and J 6 bases short, with 12 bases between. Looked up from germline, CDR1 is SQVTM and CDR2 is ANQGSEA. In DNA, the CDR3 is TGCAGCGTTGAAGGGAGGGTAGGGAATGGCTACACCTTC. Protein product: CSVEGRVGNGYTF.

Comment on this clone: The same CDR3 also results from other DNA sequences found in this sample. V is TRBV2 and J is TRBJ2-3; 8 nucleotides align to TRBD2. V dropped 1 base and J dropped 0; count of bases not matched to a gene: 3. This CDR3 is built from 16 residues. CDR1 is SNHLY, CDR2 FYNNEI, per germline. The CDR3 protein is CASSEVAGGSTDTQYF. The CDR3 region has the DNA TGTGCCAGCAGTGAAGTTGCGGGGGGAAGCACAGATACGCAGTATTTT.

The chain has TRBV4-2 and TRBJ2-1; no clear D gene. The ends were cut back, 0 bases at V and 0 bases at J, with 12 bases in the middle. Germline V gives CDR1 LGHNA, CDR2 YNFKEQ. The length of the CDR3 is 17 residues. The CDR3 spells CASSQDQTLSSYNEQFF. The DNA of the CDR3 is TGTGCCAGCAGCCAAGACCAAACACTGAGCTCCTACAATGAGCAGTTCTTC.

This clone showed up just a few times. The chain uses TRBV30 and TRBJ1-2, with a weak D call TRBD1 (5 bases). Per the germline V gene, CDR1 is GTSNPN and CDR2 is SVGIG (reference sequence). The CDR3 runs 14 residues. The V end lost 0 bases, the J end lost 8 bases, and 16 bases lay between the germline ends. The CDR3 region has the DNA TGTGCCTGGAGTGTACATTCAGGGTCTGAGGGCTACACCTTC. It is translated as CAWSVHSGSEGYTF.

In its sample, this clone was seen a few times. The V gene is TRBV4-1, the J gene TRBJ2-5, with 7 bases matching TRBD2. Germline trimming cut 1 base from V and 4 bases from J; bases unmatched to any gene: 9. Germline lookup yields CDR1 MGHRA and CDR2 YSYEKL. There are 16 residues in the CDR3. Here the CDR3 reads CASSQGRGGTGETQYF. In nucleotides, the CDR3 is TGCGCCAGCAGCCAAGGACGCGGGGGAACGGGAGAGACCCAGTACTTC.

The chain links TRBV30 to TRBJ1-1; perhaps TRBD1 as D (6 bases). This CDR3 contains 12 residues. With 8 bases removed from V and 5 bases from J, the gap between germline ends came to 15 bases. Germline CDR1 reads GTSNPN; CDR2 reads SVGIG (reference sequence). CDR3 loop: CANDRRSTEAFF. The CDR3 bases are TGTGCCAATGACAGGCGATCTACTGAAGCTTTCTTT.

The V gene is TRBV4-3, the J gene TRBJ2-1; tentative D call: TRBD1 (6 bases). The CDR3 length is 14 residues. The ends were cut back, 0 bases at V and 4 bases at J, with 7 bases in the middle. CDR1 and CDR2 from the germline V gene are LGHNA and YSLEER. The CDR3 coding sequence is TGCGCCAGCAGCCAAGACCAGGGGTACAATGAGCAGTTCTTC. It is translated as CASSQDQGYNEQFF.

The genes are TRBV6-1 and TRBJ1-3, with D unclear. Germline values: CDR1 MNHNS, CDR2 SASEGT. V was pared by 8 bases and J by 2 bases, with 10 bases between. The CDR3 loop spans 13 amino acids. The chain's CDR3 is CASRGAPGNTIYF. For the CDR3, the DNA is TGTGCCAGCCGGGGAGCTCCTGGAAACACCATATATTTT.

The chain employs TRBV7-6 and TRBJ1-1, with 8 bases lining up with TRBD1. Germline CDR1 reads SGHVS; CDR2 reads FNYEAQ. V lost 3 bases to trimming and J lost 0 bases; unmatched junction nucleotides: 3. CDR3 size: 15 residues. CDR3 loop: CASSLRTGLNTEAFF. CDR3 sequence (DNA): TGTGCCAGCAGCTTGAGGACAGGGTTGAACACTGAAGCTTTCTTT.

The V and J genes are TRBV7-9 and TRBJ1-1; D may be TRBD1 (6 bases). The V gene's germline CDR1 is SEHNR and CDR2 FQNEAQ (reference sequence). This CDR3 has 13 residues. V was pared by 3 bases and J by 5 bases, with 10 bases between. The CDR3 nucleotides read TGTGCCAGCAGCTTCAGGGGAGGGACTGAAGCTTTCTTT. It codes for CASSFRGGTEAFF.

In the case of this clone: At the DNA level, this CDR3 is encoded by other sequences in the same sample as well. In nucleotides, the CDR3 is TGCGCCAGCAGCTTGGCCGGGGGGCTGAACACTGAAGCTTTCTTT. Amino acids: CASSLAGGLNTEAFF. This rearrangement joins TRBV5-1 to TRBJ1-1, with TRBD1 as a possible D gene (6 bases). Germline V CDR1 and CDR2: SGHRS, YFSETQ. There are 15 residues in the CDR3. V was shortened by 0 bases and J by 0 bases, with 9 bases between the two germline ends.

On this clone itself: Other DNA sequences in the same sample also yield this CDR3. The chain has TRBV2 and TRBJ2-4; the D is unclear. Germline V gene data show CDR1 as SNHLY and CDR2 as FYNNEI. The V and J ends lost 1 base and 5 bases respectively, with 3 bases between them. The CDR3 is 12 amino acids. The CDR3 here is CASSEGENIQYF. The CDR3, as DNA: TGTGCCAGCAGTGAAGGGGAAAACATTCAGTACTTC.

The genes are TRBV6-1 and TRBJ2-1, with a possible D match to TRBD2 (6 bases). From germline, CDR1 is MNHNS and CDR2 SASEGT. V lost 0 bases and J 6 bases, leaving 12 bases between the germline ends. The CDR3 is 15 residues long. The CDR3 nucleotides are TGTGCCAGCAGTGAAGCCCGGGAGTGGGGCAATGAGCAGTTCTTC. Its protein is CASSEAREWGNEQFF.

The chain recombines TRBV19 with TRBJ2-7, with 9 nucleotides matching TRBD1. The germline V gene has CDR1 LNHDA and CDR2 SQIVND (reference sequence). The CDR3 sequence is 15 residues long. V lost 3 bases to trimming and J lost 3 bases; unmatched junction nucleotides: 6. Written as DNA, the CDR3 is TGTGCCAGTAGTATTATAGGGACAGGGAGCTACGAGCAGTACTTC. This gives the protein CASSIIGTGSYEQYF. Filled out from reference TRBV19 and TRBJ2-7, the complete variable domain reads DGGITQSPKYLFRKEGQNVTLSCEQNLNHDAMYWYRQDPGQGLRLIYYSQIVNDFQKGDIAEGYSVSREKKESFPLTVTSAQKNPTAFYLCASSIIGTGSYEQYFGPGTRLTVT.

This chain uses TRBV27 with TRBJ1-2; D possibly corresponds to TRBD1 (6 bases). Germline CDR1 is MNHEY and CDR2 is SMNVEV (reference sequence). Between the trimmed V and J ends, which lost 6 bases and 5 bases, there was a span of 19 bases. The CDR3 runs to 15 residues. The CDR3 loop is CASRPGTTGKYGYTF. CDR3 bases: TGTGCCAGCAGACCGGGGACGACAGGAAAGTATGGCTACACCTTC.